The following is a TCR beta chain sequence with its context. Repertoires were generated with immunoSEQ multiplex PCR, while TCRdb's copy carries only in-frame clones and drops some. The sample has around 110,000 clones, roughly 83% seen once. The data were taken from a study of blood T cell repertoires in COVID-19. The CDR3 covers 13 residues. Germline values: CDR1 SGHTA, CDR2 FQGTGA. With 2 bases removed from V and 4 bases from J, the gap between germline ends came to 8 bases. The TCR sequence derives from a human donor in a cohort sampled during active COVID-19. This chain joins TRBV7-3 and TRBJ2-5, with D unresolved. Specimen: peripheral blood. Here the CDR3 DNA reads TGTGCCAGCAGCTTAGACATAACAGAGACCCAGTACTTC. Its protein product is CASSLDITETQYF.